This section outlines one T cell receptor beta chain sequence together with its context. Its target antigen remains unknown. The junction departs from the called germline gene at one end, perhaps through a read error. These data come from a study of T cell responses to AZD1222 COVID-19 vaccine listed by TCRdb under 2021. Turning to the overall study: A total of about 230 trial participants underwent TCR sequencing, of whom 207 received two doses of AZD1222 and about 25 received two doses of the MenACWY control vaccine. Trial participants were enrolled into age subgroups of 18-55, 56-69 and 70-plus years, which contained 148, 28 and 57 TCR-sequenced participants, respectively.

The time point label of this sample denotes: baseline before first vaccination. The intended sense of this specimen's treatment or condition label: meningococcal conjugate vaccine given as trial control. Vaccinee samples came from UK trials COV001 and COV002, including a single-blind randomized controlled phase 2/3 trial of AZD1222 (ChAdOx1 nCoV-19) in healthy adults. Trial participant PBMC samples were collected at day 0 and day 28 after the second dose for TCRbeta chain sequencing. The CDR3 regions of human TCRbeta chains were analyzed by immunosequencing. From the authors' description of their analysis: TCRs in the repertoires were matched against a reference library of SARS-CoV-2-specific TCRs that had been generated with the MIRA antigen-specificity platform. Breadth meant the fraction of unique TCRs that were SARS-CoV-2-associated, whereas depth meant the fraction of total T cells that were SARS-CoV-2-associated. Using the MIRA data, every spike-specific TCR was mapped to the spike region that the TCR reacted to and assigned to either a CD4 or a CD8 class. Log10-transformed breadth and depth values were compared by one-way ANOVA with Sidak's multiple comparisons tests. The immuneACCESS repertoire file appears here via TCRdb, limited to in-frame rearrangements. These files lack a portion of the clones; in checked studies, under half of the deficit traces to unresolved V genes, and the cause of the others is not known. The V and J calls and clone size were taken over from that table, and D and trimming were inferred from the DNA. This sample is represented by some 100,000 clones; nearly 90% of them were singletons. Of the sample, 9.5% to 15% is held by the ten largest clones.

On the study overall, not on this receptor specifically: Reportedly, almost half of the unique spike-specific TCRs recognized epitopes lying outside the regions that are mutated in the B.1.351 and B.1.1.7 variants. Vaccine-associated CD4 TCRs spanned the whole spike protein, with dominant responses in regions 160-218 and 743-854. The 56-69-year group was small, and its depth increase did not reach significance, likely because of low power. Participants were mostly white British, with more females than males. The authors suggested clonal diversity may have been underestimated. A significant rise in spike-specific TCR breadth and depth was observed after two AZD1222 doses relative to day 0 and relative to MenACWY recipients. Conclusions about previously exposed vaccinees are limited because only six or seven AZD1222 recipients were SARS-CoV-2 seropositive at baseline. Because no day 14 peak-response samples were available, the repertoires could be characterized only after the peak T cell response.

CDR1 and CDR2, per the germline V gene, are MNHEY and SVGEGT. The CDR3 measures 13 amino acids from cysteine to phenylalanine. Only the CDR3 region is kept as DNA, spanning 39 bases read in frame from base 1. The source of this sequence is an adult in good health. In this chain, TRBV6-2 or TRBV6-3 is recombined with TRBJ2-7; too little of a D gene remains to name it. Sequences were derived from peripheral blood, sampled on day 0 of MenACWY control vaccination. The CDR3 here reads CATSTLSSYEQYF. The base sequence is TGTGCCACCAGTACGTTGAGCTCCTACGAGCAGTACTTC.